This T cell receptor beta chain was captured in a study of blood T cell repertoires in COVID-19. The assay was immunoSEQ multiplex PCR, and TCRdb's table has in-frame clones only and misses some. The sample records about 250,000 clones, over 65% being singletons. This clone was counted ten times or more. Sequenced: peripheral blood. This sequence originates from a woman of 80 years or more with acute or convalescent COVID-19.

CDR3: CASSRQALTTNEKLFF. The CDR3 bases are TGTGCCAGCAGCCGCCAAGCGCTTACAACTAATGAAAAACTGTTTTTT. This chain connects TRBV11-2 to TRBJ1-4; D is ambiguous. The CDR3 totals 16 residues. Trimming shortened V by 5 bases and J by 0 bases, and 13 bases separated the two germline ends. The germline CDR1 and CDR2 sequences are SGHAT and FQNNGV.